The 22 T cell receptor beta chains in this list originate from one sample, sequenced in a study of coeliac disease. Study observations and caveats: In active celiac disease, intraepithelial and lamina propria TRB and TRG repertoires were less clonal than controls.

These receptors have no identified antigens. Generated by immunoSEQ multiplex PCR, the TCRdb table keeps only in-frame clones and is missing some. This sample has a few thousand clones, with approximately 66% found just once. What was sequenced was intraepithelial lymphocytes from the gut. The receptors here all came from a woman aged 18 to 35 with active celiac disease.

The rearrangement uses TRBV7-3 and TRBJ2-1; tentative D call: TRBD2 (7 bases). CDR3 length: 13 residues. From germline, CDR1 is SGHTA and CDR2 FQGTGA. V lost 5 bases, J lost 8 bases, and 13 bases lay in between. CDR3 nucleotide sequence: TGTGCCAGCAGCCCGAGGGGGGGGGATGAGCAGTTCTTC. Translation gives CASSPRGGDEQFF. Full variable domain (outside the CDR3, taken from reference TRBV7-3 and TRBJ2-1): GAGVSQTPSNKVTEKGKYVELRCDPISGHTALYWYRQSLGQGPEFLIYFQGTGAADDSGLPNDRFFAVRPEGSVSTLKIQRTERGDSAVYLCASSPRGGDEQFFGPGTRLTVL.

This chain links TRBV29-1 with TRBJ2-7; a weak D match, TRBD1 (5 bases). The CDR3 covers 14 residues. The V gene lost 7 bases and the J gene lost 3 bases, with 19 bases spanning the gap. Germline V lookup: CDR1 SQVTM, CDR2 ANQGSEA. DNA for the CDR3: TGCAGCGCAATCTTTTCGGACCAGGGCTACGAGCAGTACTTC. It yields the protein CSAIFSDQGYEQYF.

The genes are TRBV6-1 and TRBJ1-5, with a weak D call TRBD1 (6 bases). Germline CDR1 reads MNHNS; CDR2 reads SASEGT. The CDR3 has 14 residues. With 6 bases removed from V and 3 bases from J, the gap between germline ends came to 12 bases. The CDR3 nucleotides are TGTGCCAGCAGGGTAACAGGGTCCAATCAGCCCCAGCATTTT. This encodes CASRVTGSNQPQHF.

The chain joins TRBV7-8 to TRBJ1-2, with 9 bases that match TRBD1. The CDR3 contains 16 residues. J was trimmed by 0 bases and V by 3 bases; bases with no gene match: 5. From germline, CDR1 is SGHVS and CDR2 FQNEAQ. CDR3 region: CASSFRDRATNYGYTF. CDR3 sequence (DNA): TGTGCCAGCAGCTTCCGGGACAGGGCCACTAACTATGGCTACACCTTC.

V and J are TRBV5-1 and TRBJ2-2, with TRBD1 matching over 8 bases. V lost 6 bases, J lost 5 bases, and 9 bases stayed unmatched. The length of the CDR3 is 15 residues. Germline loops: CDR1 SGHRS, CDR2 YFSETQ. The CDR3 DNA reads TGCGCCAGCACCACCGGACAGGGACGAACCGGGGAGCTGTTTTTT. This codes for CASTTGQGRTGELFF. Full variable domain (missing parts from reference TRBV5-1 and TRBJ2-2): KAGVTQTPRYLIKTRGQQVTLSCSPISGHRSVSWYQQTPGQGLQFLFEYFSETQRNKGNFPGRFSGRQFSNSRSEMNVSTLELGDSALYLCASTTGQGRTGELFFGEGSRLTVL.

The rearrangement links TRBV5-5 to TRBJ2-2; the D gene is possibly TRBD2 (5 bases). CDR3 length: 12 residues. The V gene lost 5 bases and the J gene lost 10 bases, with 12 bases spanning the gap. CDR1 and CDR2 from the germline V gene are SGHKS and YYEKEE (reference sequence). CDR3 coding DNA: TGTGCCAGCAGGGCCTCCGGGGAGGAGCTGTTTTTT. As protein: CASRASGEELFF. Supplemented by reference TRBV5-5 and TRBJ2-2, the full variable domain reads DAGVTQSPTHLIKTRGQQVTLRCSPISGHKSVSWYQQVLGQGPQFIFQYYEKEERGRGNFPDRFSARQFPNYSSELNVNALLLGDSALYLCASRASGEELFFGEGSRLTVL.

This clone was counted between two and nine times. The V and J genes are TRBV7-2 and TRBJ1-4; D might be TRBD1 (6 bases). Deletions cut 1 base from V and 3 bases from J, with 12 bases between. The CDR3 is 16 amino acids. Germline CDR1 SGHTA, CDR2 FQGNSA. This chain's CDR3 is CASSLGQGWPNEKLFF. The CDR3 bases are TGTGCCAGCAGCTTAGGGCAGGGGTGGCCTAATGAAAAACTGTTTTTT.

CDR3 region: CASSHRDGEVFTF. The DNA for the CDR3 is TGCGCCAGCAGCCACAGGGACGGCGAGGTGTTCACCTTC. This chain joins TRBV5-1 and TRBJ1-2; D perhaps matches TRBD1 (6 bases). This CDR3 region has 13 residues. V was trimmed by 4 bases and J by 13 bases, leaving 20 bases between them. Germline assignment: CDR1 SGHRS and CDR2 YFSETQ.

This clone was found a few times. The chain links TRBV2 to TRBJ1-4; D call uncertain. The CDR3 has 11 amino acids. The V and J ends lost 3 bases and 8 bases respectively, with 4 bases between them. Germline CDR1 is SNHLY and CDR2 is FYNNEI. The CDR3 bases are TGTGCCAGCAGTGATCTGGAAAAACTGTTTTTT. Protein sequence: CASSDLEKLFF.

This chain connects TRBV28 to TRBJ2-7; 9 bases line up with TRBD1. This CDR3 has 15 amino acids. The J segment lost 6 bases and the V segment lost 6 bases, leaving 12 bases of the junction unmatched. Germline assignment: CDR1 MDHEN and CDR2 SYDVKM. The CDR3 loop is CASRPRDREVGEQYF. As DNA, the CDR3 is TGTGCCAGCAGGCCCCGGGACAGGGAGGTGGGCGAGCAGTACTTC.

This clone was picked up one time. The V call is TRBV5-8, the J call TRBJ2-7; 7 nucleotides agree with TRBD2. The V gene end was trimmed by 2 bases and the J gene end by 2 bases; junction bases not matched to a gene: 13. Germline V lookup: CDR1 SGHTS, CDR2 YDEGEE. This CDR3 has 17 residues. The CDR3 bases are TGTGCCAGCAGCTTTGGGGACGGGGGGATAGTACCCTACGAGCAGTACTTC. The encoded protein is CASSFGDGGIVPYEQYF.

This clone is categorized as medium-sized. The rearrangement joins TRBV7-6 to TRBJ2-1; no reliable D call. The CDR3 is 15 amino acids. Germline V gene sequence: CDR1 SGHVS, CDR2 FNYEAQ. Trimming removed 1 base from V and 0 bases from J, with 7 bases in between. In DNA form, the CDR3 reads TGTGCCAGCAGCTTAGTGACAAACTCCTACAATGAGCAGTTCTTC. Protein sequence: CASSLVTNSYNEQFF.

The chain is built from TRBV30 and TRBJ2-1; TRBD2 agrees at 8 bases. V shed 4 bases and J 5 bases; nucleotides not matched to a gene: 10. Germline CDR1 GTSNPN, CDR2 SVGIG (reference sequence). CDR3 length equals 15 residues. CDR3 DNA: TGTGCCTGGATACGGCGGGGGGATGGGGACAATGAGCAGTTCTTC. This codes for CAWIRRGDGDNEQFF. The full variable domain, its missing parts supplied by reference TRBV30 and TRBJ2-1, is SQTIHQWPATLVQPVGSPLSLECTVEGTSNPNLYWYRQAAGRGLQLLFYSVGIGQISSEVPQNLSASRPQDRQFILSSKKLLLSDSGFYLCAWIRRGDGDNEQFFGPGTRLTVL.

CDR3 DNA: TGTGCCAGCAGCAAAGGCGGGTTTTTCTCCTACGAGCAGTACTTC. Encoded protein: CASSKGGFFSYEQYF. J is TRBJ2-7 and V is TRBV21-1; the D call of TRBD2 is as the table states it, not checked on the DNA. TRBV21-1 is marked as a pseudogene. CDR3 length: 15 residues.

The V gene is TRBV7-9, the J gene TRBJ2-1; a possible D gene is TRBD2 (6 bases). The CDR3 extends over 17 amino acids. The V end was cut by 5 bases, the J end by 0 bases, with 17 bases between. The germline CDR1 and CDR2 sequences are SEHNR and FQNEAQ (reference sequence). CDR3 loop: CASSPGGDLSSYNEQFF. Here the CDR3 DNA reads TGTGCCAGCAGCCCAGGAGGGGATCTTAGCTCCTACAATGAGCAGTTCTTC.

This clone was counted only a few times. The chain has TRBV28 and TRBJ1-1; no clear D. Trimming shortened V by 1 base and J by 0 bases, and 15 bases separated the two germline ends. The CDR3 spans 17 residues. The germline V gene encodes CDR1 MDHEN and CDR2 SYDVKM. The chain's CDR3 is CASSLYSSPKVNTEAFF. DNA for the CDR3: TGTGCCAGCAGTTTATATAGCAGTCCCAAGGTGAACACTGAAGCTTTCTTT.

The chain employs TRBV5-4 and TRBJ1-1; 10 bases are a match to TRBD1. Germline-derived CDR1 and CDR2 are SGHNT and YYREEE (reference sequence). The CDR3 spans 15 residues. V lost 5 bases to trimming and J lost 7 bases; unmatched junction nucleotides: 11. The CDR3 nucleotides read TGTGCCAGCAGTTTCCAAGACAGGGGGCCGGGTGAAGCTTTCTTT. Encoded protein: CASSFQDRGPGEAFF.

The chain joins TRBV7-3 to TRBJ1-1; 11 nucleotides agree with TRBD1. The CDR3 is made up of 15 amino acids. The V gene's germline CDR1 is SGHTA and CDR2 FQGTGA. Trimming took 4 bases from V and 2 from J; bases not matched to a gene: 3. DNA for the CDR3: TGTGCCAGCAGCTCAGGACAGGGGGCTAACACTGAAGCTTTCTTT. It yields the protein CASSSGQGANTEAFF.

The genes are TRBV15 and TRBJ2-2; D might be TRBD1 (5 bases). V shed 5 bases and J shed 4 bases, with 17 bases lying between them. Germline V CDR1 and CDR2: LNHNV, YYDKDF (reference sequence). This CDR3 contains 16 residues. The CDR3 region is CATSHAVGVITGELFF. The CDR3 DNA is TGTGCCACCAGCCACGCTGTAGGGGTTATCACCGGGGAGCTGTTTTTT.

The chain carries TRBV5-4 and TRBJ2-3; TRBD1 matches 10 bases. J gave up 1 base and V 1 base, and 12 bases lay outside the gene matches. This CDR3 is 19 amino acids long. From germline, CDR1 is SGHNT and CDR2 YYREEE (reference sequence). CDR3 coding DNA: TGTGCCAGCAGCTTGTGGGGACAGGGGCCGCATAGCCGCACAGATACGCAGTATTTT. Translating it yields CASSLWGQGPHSRTDTQYF. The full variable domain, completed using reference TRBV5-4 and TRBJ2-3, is ETGVTQSPTHLIKTRGQQVTLRCSSQSGHNTVSWYQQALGQGPQFIFQYYREEENGRGNFPPRFSGLQFPNYSSELNVNALELDDSALYLCASSLWGQGPHSRTDTQYFGPGTRLTVL.

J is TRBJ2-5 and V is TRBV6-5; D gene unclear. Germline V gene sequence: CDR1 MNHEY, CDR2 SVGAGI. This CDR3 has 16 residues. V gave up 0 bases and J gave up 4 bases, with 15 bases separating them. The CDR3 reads CASSYSTQSILETQYF. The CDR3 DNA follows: TGTGCCAGCAGTTACTCAACACAGTCTATCTTAGAGACCCAGTACTTC.

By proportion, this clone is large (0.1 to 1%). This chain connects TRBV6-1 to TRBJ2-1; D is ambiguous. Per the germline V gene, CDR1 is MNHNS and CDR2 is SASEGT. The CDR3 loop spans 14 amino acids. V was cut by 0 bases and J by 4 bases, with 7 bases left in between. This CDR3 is CASSEAAGYNEQFF. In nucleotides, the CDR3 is TGTGCCAGCAGTGAAGCGGCAGGATACAATGAGCAGTTCTTC.